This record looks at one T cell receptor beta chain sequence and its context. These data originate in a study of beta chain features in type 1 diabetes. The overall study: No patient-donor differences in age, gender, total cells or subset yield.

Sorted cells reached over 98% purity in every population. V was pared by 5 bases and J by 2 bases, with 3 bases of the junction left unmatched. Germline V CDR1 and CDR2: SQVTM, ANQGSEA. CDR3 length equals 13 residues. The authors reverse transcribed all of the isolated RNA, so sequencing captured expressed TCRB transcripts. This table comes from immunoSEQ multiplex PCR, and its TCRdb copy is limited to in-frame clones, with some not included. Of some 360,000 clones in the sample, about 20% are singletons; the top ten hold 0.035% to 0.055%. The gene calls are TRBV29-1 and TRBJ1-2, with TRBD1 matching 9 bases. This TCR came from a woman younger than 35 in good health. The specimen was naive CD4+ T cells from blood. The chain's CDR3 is CSVHDRGNYGYTF. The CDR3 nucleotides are TGCAGCGTTCATGACAGGGGGAACTATGGCTACACCTTC.